The 24 T cell receptor beta chains below come from one sample, sequenced in a study of blood T cell repertoires in COVID-19. Data came from immunoSEQ multiplex PCR; TCRdb stores just in-frame clones and leaves some out. This sample has approximately 140,000 clones, with about 87% found just once. Sequenced material: peripheral blood. These receptor sequences come from a human donor with COVID-19, enrolled during active disease. The donor label of this sample is uncertain.

The chain has TRBV25-1 and TRBJ1-3; 7 bases are a match to TRBD1. Per germline, CDR1 MGHDK and CDR2 SYGVNS. The CDR3 runs to 17 residues. The J segment lost 0 bases and the V segment lost 0 bases, leaving 5 bases of the junction unmatched. CDR3 sequence: CASSEYFGTDSGNTIYF. CDR3 nucleotide sequence: TGTGCCAGCAGTGAATATTTTGGGACAGACTCTGGAAACACCATATATTTT. The full variable domain, with the rest looked up from reference TRBV25-1 and TRBJ1-3, is EADIYQTPRYLVIGTGKKITLECSQTMGHDKMYWYQQDPGMELHLIHYSYGVNSTEKGDLSSESTVSRIRTEHFPLTLESARPSHTSQYLCASSEYFGTDSGNTIYFGEGSWLTVV.

The chain uses TRBV4-1 and TRBJ1-4, with TRBD1 matching over 10 bases. Germline V lookup: CDR1 MGHRA, CDR2 YSYEKL. V dropped 0 bases and J dropped 7; count of bases not matched to a gene: 5. The length of the CDR3 is 16 residues. The CDR3 nucleotides are TGCGCCAGCAGCCAAGATAGGACAGGGGGACGTGAAAAACTGTTTTTT. Protein: CASSQDRTGGREKLFF.

This rearrangement joins TRBV18 to TRBJ1-6, with TRBD1 as a possible D gene (6 bases). CDR3 size: 16 residues. Between the trimmed V and J ends, which lost 5 bases and 10 bases, there was a span of 21 bases. Germline CDR1 is KGHSH and CDR2 is LQKENI. DNA for the CDR3: TGTGCCAGCTCAGTAACTCCTGGGGGCCAGGGCTCACCCCTCCACTTT. This gives the protein CASSVTPGGQGSPLHF.

The rearrangement links TRBV4-1 to TRBJ1-5; 11 positions match TRBD1. V trimming: 3 bases; J trimming: 6 bases; junction bases outside the gene matches: 10. CDR3 length: 17 residues. Per germline, CDR1 MGHRA and CDR2 YSYEKL. CDR3 in DNA: TGCGCCAGCAGCCACCCCGGGACAGGGGGGTTTAGTCAGCCCCAGCATTTT. Translation: CASSHPGTGGFSQPQHF.

V gene TRBV19 combines with J gene TRBJ2-2; 9 nucleotides align to TRBD1. Germline V gene sequence: CDR1 LNHDA, CDR2 SQIVND (reference sequence). Trimming at V came to 6 bases and at J to 1 base, leaving 12 bases not matched to a gene. This CDR3 is 18 amino acids long. In DNA form, the CDR3 reads TGTGCCAGTAGGTATACAGGGGGCGCTCAAAAGAACACCGGGGAGCTGTTTTTT. Translating it yields CASRYTGGAQKNTGELFF.

V gene TRBV5-1 combines with J gene TRBJ2-1; D is possibly TRBD1 (6 bases). Germline loops: CDR1 SGHRS, CDR2 YFSETQ. The CDR3 spans 11 residues. V lost 3 bases and J 10 bases, leaving 8 bases between the germline ends. CDR3 region: CASSSGTEQFF. The CDR3 nucleotides are TGCGCCAGCAGCTCCGGGACAGAGCAGTTCTTC.

The chain carries TRBV3-1 (or the pseudogene TRBV3-2) and TRBJ2-3; possibly TRBD1 for D (6 bases). V was clipped by 4 bases and J by 4 bases, with 9 bases between them. This CDR3 spans 13 amino acids. Germline V gene data show CDR1 as LGHDT and CDR2 as YNNKEL (reference sequence). CDR3 bases: TGTGCCAGCAGCCCCACAGGGTCAGATACGCAGTATTTT. Amino acids: CASSPTGSDTQYF.

The chain employs TRBV6-5 and TRBJ1-1, with D perhaps matching TRBD1 (6 bases). Germline V gene sequence: CDR1 MNHEY, CDR2 SVGAGI. This CDR3 contains 13 residues. Trimming cost V 6 bases and J 7 bases, with 15 bases left between them. The CDR3 DNA reads as TGTGCCAGCAGCCTCATTGGCAGGGGTGAAGCTTTCTTT. Its protein is CASSLIGRGEAFF.

The chain uses TRBV5-1 and TRBJ2-3, with D hard to call. This CDR3 is 15 amino acids long. The ends were cut back, 2 bases at V and 0 bases at J, with 10 bases in the middle. Germline loops: CDR1 SGHRS, CDR2 YFSETQ. CDR3 coding DNA: TGCGCCAGCAGCTTTTTGACTGCTAGCACAGATACGCAGTATTTT. This translates into CASSFLTASTDTQYF.

The rearrangement uses TRBV15 and TRBJ1-2, with D perhaps TRBD1 (6 bases). From germline, CDR1 is LNHNV and CDR2 YYDKDF (reference sequence). Trimming removed 3 bases from V and 2 bases from J, with 10 bases in between. CDR3 length: 14 amino acids. The CDR3 region has the DNA TGTGCCACCAGCAGTGGCGACAGGAACTATGGCTACACCTTC. It is translated as CATSSGDRNYGYTF.

The genes are TRBV20-1 and TRBJ2-5; D call uncertain. CDR1 and CDR2 from the germline V gene are DFQATT and SNEGSKA (reference sequence). V lost 1 base, J lost 9 bases, and 9 bases lay in between. This CDR3 comprises 11 residues. The CDR3 DNA is TGCAGTGCTAGAGTAGCCGCGGCCCAGTACTTC. Its protein product is CSARVAAAQYF.

In this sample, this clone turned up a few times. This sequence joins TRBV25-1 and TRBJ2-1, with 8 nucleotides matching TRBD1. The germline V gene encodes CDR1 MGHDK and CDR2 SYGVNS. The CDR3 spans 16 residues. V gave up 5 bases and J gave up 9 bases; unmatched junction bases: 15. This CDR3 is CASSYPRGLGAREQFF. DNA for the CDR3: TGTGCCAGCAGTTACCCCAGGGGGCTTGGGGCACGTGAGCAGTTCTTC.

The rearrangement links TRBV5-1 to TRBJ1-2; no clear D gene. CDR3 length: 14 amino acids. V shed 0 bases and J shed 1 base, with 7 bases lying between them. CDR1 and CDR2 (germline): SGHRS, YFSETQ. CDR3 region: CASSLVGSNYGYTF. CDR3 in DNA: TGCGCCAGCAGCTTGGTGGGCAGTAACTATGGCTACACCTTC.

This chain uses TRBV5-1 with TRBJ1-4; TRBD1 matches 10 bases. The V and J ends lost 4 bases and 3 bases, in that order; junction bases with no gene match: 6. Germline V CDR1 and CDR2: SGHRS, YFSETQ. This CDR3 is 16 amino acids long. This chain's CDR3 is CASSPGTGVANEKLFF. For the CDR3, the DNA is TGCGCCAGCAGCCCCGGGACAGGGGTTGCTAATGAAAAACTGTTTTTT.

The V gene is TRBV29-1, the J gene TRBJ2-7, with 7 bases matching TRBD1. The germline V gene has CDR1 SQVTM and CDR2 ANQGSEA. The CDR3 is made up of 15 amino acids. After removal of 4 bases from V and 4 bases from J, the junction contained 13 bases not matched to a gene. CDR3 nucleotide sequence: TGCAGCGTTGGAGTCCAGGCAGGGGGTTATTACGAGCAGTACTTC. Amino acids: CSVGVQAGGYYEQYF.

The chain has TRBV5-1 and TRBJ1-1; a weak D match, TRBD1 (5 bases). The CDR3 loop spans 15 amino acids. Germline V CDR1 and CDR2: SGHRS, YFSETQ. Trimming removed 0 bases at V and 1 base at J, with 10 bases between. CDR3 nucleotide sequence: TGCGCCAGCAGCTTGGGTGGGCAGGGGAACACTGAAGCTTTCTTT. Protein: CASSLGGQGNTEAFF.

J is TRBJ1-2 and V is TRBV6-1; D is uncertain. The CDR3 is 15 residues long. V lost 2 bases and J 7 bases, leaving 17 bases between the germline ends. Germline V gene lookup returns CDR1 MNHNS and CDR2 SASEGT. DNA of the CDR3: TGTGCCAGCAGTGAATCGCCCGGGGAACTTATTGGCTACACCTTC. Protein: CASSESPGELIGYTF.

This clone was counted once. This sequence joins TRBV5-8 and TRBJ2-5; D uncertain. The CDR3 spans 11 residues. The V end lost 1 base, the J end lost 4 bases, and 2 bases lay between the germline ends. Looked up from germline, CDR1 is SGHTS and CDR2 is YDEGEE. CDR3 loop: CASSLLETQYF. As DNA, the CDR3 is TGTGCCAGCAGCTTGCTAGAGACCCAGTACTTC.

The chain has TRBV6-1 and TRBJ2-5, with 8 bases that match TRBD1. Germline V gives CDR1 MNHNS, CDR2 SASEGT. This CDR3 is 15 amino acids long. J lost 4 bases, V lost 2 bases, and 6 bases had no gene match. The CDR3 spells CASSEWDRSPETQYF. As DNA, the CDR3 is TGTGCCAGCAGTGAATGGGACAGGAGTCCAGAGACCCAGTACTTC.

The genes are TRBV12-5 and TRBJ1-6, with 9 bases lining up with TRBD1. J was trimmed by 7 bases and V by 5 bases; bases with no gene match: 3. This CDR3 spans 14 amino acids. The germline CDR1 and CDR2 sequences are LGHNT and FRNRAP. DNA of the CDR3: TGTGCTAGTGGTGTTACAGGGGGCAATTCACCCCTCCACTTT. Its protein is CASGVTGGNSPLHF.

This chain connects TRBV11-1 to TRBJ2-7; the D is unclear. CDR3 length equals 15 residues. V lost 2 bases to trimming and J lost 9 bases, with 20 bases between them. Germline V CDR1 and CDR2: SGHAT, FQDESV (reference sequence). The CDR3 DNA follows: TGTGCCAGCAGCTTATCAGACACAAAAGAAGGTGGGCAGTACTTC. Residues: CASSLSDTKEGGQYF.

The CDR3 bases are TGTGCCAGCAGCTTGGAGACAGGAGTGAACACCGGGGAGCTGTTTTTT. Residues: CASSLETGVNTGELFF. This rearrangement joins TRBV5-6 to TRBJ2-2, with a weak D call TRBD1 (6 bases). V lost 0 bases, J lost 1 base, and 10 bases lay in between. Germline CDR1 SGHDT, CDR2 YYEEEE. There are 16 residues in the CDR3. Using reference TRBV5-6 and TRBJ2-2 for the parts outside the CDR3, the full variable domain is DAGVTQSPTHLIKTRGQQVTLRCSPKSGHDTVSWYQQALGQGPQFIFQYYEEEERQRGNFPDRFSGHQFPNYSSELNVNALLLGDSALYLCASSLETGVNTGELFFGEGSRLTVL.

The chain carries TRBV6-1 and TRBJ1-5; D not resolved. V was clipped by 1 base and J by 3 bases, with 13 bases between them. CDR1 and CDR2 (germline): MNHNS, SASEGT. There are 16 residues in the CDR3. The CDR3 is CASSEVARGNNQPQHF. The CDR3 DNA reads TGTGCCAGCAGTGAAGTCGCCAGAGGGAACAATCAGCCCCAGCATTTT.

The chain links TRBV10-2 to TRBJ2-1, with 10 positions matching TRBD2. CDR3 length equals 13 residues. Germline V lookup: CDR1 WSHSY, CDR2 SAAADI. The V segment lost 6 bases and the J segment 5 bases; nucleotides outside the gene matches: 1. The CDR3 bases are TGCGCCAGCAGACTAGCGGGAAACAATGAGCAGTTCTTC. This sequence encodes CASRLAGNNEQFF.